The rows below give T cell receptor beta chains drawn from one sample of a study of technical replicates of blood from a few donors. Assay used: immunoSEQ multiplex PCR; TCRdb lists only in-frame clones, some missing. The sample yields tens of thousands of clones, about 94% seen once. Sequencing was carried out using T cells isolated from PBMCs. Every receptor here comes from a human donor in good health. Each CDR3 is given with its conserved first and last residue. The order of the fields is D gene, J gene, clone size, V gene, CDR3 DNA, CDR3 protein. A D gene is named only where the DNA matches it firmly. Expanded clones are given a class, and other clones once, few, many or no size at all.

D: .
J: TRBJ2-7
size: once
V: TRBV21-1
DNA: TGTGCCAGCAGCATCCGGACAGGTCCTTTCTACGAGCAGTACTTC
CDR3: CASSIRTGPFYEQYF

D: TRBD1
J: TRBJ2-3
size: .
V: TRBV13
DNA: TGTGCCAGCAGCATAGACAGGGGGAGCACAGATACGCAGTATTTT
CDR3: CASSIDRGSTDTQYF

D: .
J: TRBJ2-3
size: .
V: TRBV18
DNA: TGTGCCAGCTCAATCAATAGAGATACGCAGTATTTT
CDR3: CASSINRDTQYF

D: .
J: TRBJ1-4
size: .
V: TRBV7-8
DNA: TGTGCCAGCAGCTCTTCGGGTAGTGGTTCCAGTAATGAAAAACTGTTTTTT
CDR3: CASSSSGSGSSNEKLFF

D: .
J: TRBJ2-2
size: .
V: TRBV10-3
DNA: TGTGCCATCAGTTTGCAGGGATCCGGGGAGCTGTTTTTT
CDR3: CAISLQGSGELFF

D: TRBD2
J: TRBJ2-3
size: .
V: TRBV6-1
DNA: TGTGCCAGCAGTGACGAGCGGGGGGGAGATACGCAGTATTTT
CDR3: CASSDERGGDTQYF

D: .
J: TRBJ1-5
size: .
V: TRBV27
DNA: TGTGCCAGCACCGACCAGAGGGGGAACCAGCCCCAGCATTTT
CDR3: CASTDQRGNQPQHF

D: .
J: TRBJ2-1
size: .
V: TRBV6-5
DNA: TGTGCCAGCAGGCTAAACAATGAGCAGTTCTTC
CDR3: CASRLNNEQFF

D: TRBD1
J: TRBJ2-5
size: once
V: TRBV29-1
DNA: TGCAGCGTTGATCAGGGGGCGTCTCAAGAGACCCAGTACTTC
CDR3: CSVDQGASQETQYF

D: TRBD2
J: TRBJ2-1
size: .
V: TRBV19
DNA: TGTGCCAGTAGTAGGAGCGGGAGTTTAGGTAATGAGCAGTTCTTC
CDR3: CASSRSGSLGNEQFF

D: .
J: TRBJ1-5
size: .
V: TRBV11-2
DNA: TGTGCCAGCAGCTTAGTGGCAGGAAGATTGAATCAGCCCCAGCATTTT
CDR3: CASSLVAGRLNQPQHF

D: .
J: TRBJ2-7
size: .
V: TRBV4-1
DNA: TGCGCCAGCAGCCGAACAGTTTCCTACGAGCAGTACTTC
CDR3: CASSRTVSYEQYF

D: .
J: TRBJ1-5
size: few
V: TRBV16
DNA: TGTGCCAGCAGCCAATCCCGGTTTAGCAATCAGCCCCAGCATTTT
CDR3: CASSQSRFSNQPQHF

D: .
J: TRBJ2-7
size: few
V: TRBV2
DNA: TGTGCCAGCAGTGAACACTACGAGCAGTACTTC
CDR3: CASSEHYEQYF

D: TRBD2
J: TRBJ2-7
size: .
V: TRBV13
DNA: TGTGCCAGCAGCTTGGGGGGACTAGCGGGAGTCTACGAGCAGTACTTC
CDR3: CASSLGGLAGVYEQYF

D: .
J: TRBJ1-2
size: .
V: TRBV6-5
DNA: TGTGCCAGCAGCCCGGGTGGGTTTAGGGGCTACACCTTC
CDR3: CASSPGGFRGYTF

D: .
J: TRBJ1-3
size: .
V: TRBV5-1
DNA: TGCGCCAGCAGCTTGGCAGGGTGGGGAAACACCATATATTTT
CDR3: CASSLAGWGNTIYF

D: TRBD2
J: TRBJ2-5
size: .
V: TRBV4-1
DNA: TGCGCCAGCAGCCAAGAAGGCGGGAGGGAGACCCAGTACTTC
CDR3: CASSQEGGRETQYF

D: .
J: TRBJ1-2
size: .
V: TRBV29-1
DNA: TGCAGCGGGGCGGCGGGGTATGGCTACACCTTC
CDR3: CSGAAGYGYTF

D: TRBD2
J: TRBJ2-5
size: .
V: TRBV5-1
DNA: TGCGCCAGCAGCTCCGCATTCGGGGGGGAAGAGACCCAGTACTTC
CDR3: CASSSAFGGEETQYF

D: TRBD1
J: TRBJ1-2
size: .
V: TRBV28
DNA: TGTGCCAGCAGTTTATGGACAGGGAGGAGCTACACCTTC
CDR3: CASSLWTGRSYTF

D: TRBD2
J: TRBJ2-3
size: .
V: TRBV7-8
DNA: TGTGCCAGCAGCTTAGCGTTTTTTCGGACTAGCGGGGGCACAGATACGCAGTATTTT
CDR3: CASSLAFFRTSGGTDTQYF

D: .
J: TRBJ2-5
size: .
V: TRBV10-1
DNA: TGCGCCAGCAGCGAAGCGGCCACAGGGCCGGCGGAGACCCAGTACTTC
CDR3: CASSEAATGPAETQYF

D: .
J: TRBJ2-3
size: .
V: TRBV9
DNA: TGTGCCAGCAGCGTAGGACGAGCCGGGATCCGATATAGGGATACGCAGTATTTT
CDR3: CASSVGRAGIRYRDTQYF

D: TRBD2
J: TRBJ2-3
size: few
V: TRBV10-3
DNA: TGTGCCACGGAAGCTCTAGCGGGGTTATCGTTGGGGAACACAGATACGCAGTATTTT
CDR3: CATEALAGLSLGNTDTQYF

D: .
J: TRBJ1-2
size: once
V: TRBV19
DNA: TGTGCCAGTAGTATAGTAGGAGGCTATGGCTACACCTTC
CDR3: CASSIVGGYGYTF

D: TRBD2
J: TRBJ2-3
size: .
V: TRBV6-1
DNA: TGTGCCAGCAGTGAATTCCTAGCGGGGACAGATACGCAGTATTTT
CDR3: CASSEFLAGTDTQYF

D: .
J: TRBJ1-2
size: .
V: TRBV9
DNA: TGTGCCAGCAGCGAGGGAGGCTATGGCTACACCTTC
CDR3: CASSEGGYGYTF

D: .
J: TRBJ1-2
size: .
V: TRBV29-1
DNA: TGCAGCTGCGAGGACTATGGCTACACCTTC
CDR3: CSCEDYGYTF

D: .
J: TRBJ1-1
size: .
V: TRBV6-1
DNA: TGTGCCAGCAGTACGAAACAGGGACAGAACACTGAAGCTTTCTTT
CDR3: CASSTKQGQNTEAFF

D: .
J: TRBJ1-5
size: .
V: TRBV6-1
DNA: TGTGCCAGCAGAGAAGTTTTCGGGAGTAGGAGCAATCAGCCCCAGCATTTT
CDR3: CASREVFGSRSNQPQHF

D: TRBD1
J: TRBJ2-7
size: .
V: TRBV6-5
DNA: TGTGCCAGCAGTACGGACAGGGGCTACGAGCAGTACTTC
CDR3: CASSTDRGYEQYF

D: .
J: TRBJ2-1
size: .
V: TRBV15
DNA: TGTGCCACCAGCAGAGCCGGATTTGGGCATTACAATGAGCAGTTCTTC
CDR3: CATSRAGFGHYNEQFF

D: TRBD2
J: TRBJ2-7
size: .
V: TRBV7-6
DNA: TGTGCCAGCAGCCCTCTCGAGGGAGTTAGCGGGACGACCTCGCGGGAGCAGTACTTC
CDR3: CASSPLEGVSGTTSREQYF

D: .
J: TRBJ1-2
size: .
V: TRBV2
DNA: TGTGCCAGCAGTGAAAACCGGGGAGGTGGCTACACCTTC
CDR3: CASSENRGGGYTF

D: TRBD1
J: TRBJ2-1
size: .
V: TRBV29-1
DNA: TGCAGCGTTGCCAACAGGGGGCAACACAATGAGCAGTTCTTC
CDR3: CSVANRGQHNEQFF

D: .
J: TRBJ1-3
size: .
V: TRBV5-1
DNA: TGCGCCAGCAGCTTGTGGCCGGGATCTGGAAACACCATATATTTT
CDR3: CASSLWPGSGNTIYF

D: TRBD1
J: TRBJ1-2
size: .
V: TRBV27
DNA: TGTGCCAGCAGTTCGCGGAGGGACAGAGCCTATGGCTACACCTTC
CDR3: CASSSRRDRAYGYTF

D: TRBD1
J: TRBJ2-1
size: .
V: TRBV7-2
DNA: TGTGCCAGCAGCTTCGGACAGGGTCGGCGGAATGAGCAGTTCTTC
CDR3: CASSFGQGRRNEQFF

D: TRBD2
J: TRBJ2-1
size: .
V: TRBV11-2
DNA: TGTGCCAGCAGCTTAGTTCCGACTAGCCGCAATGAGCAGTTCTTC
CDR3: CASSLVPTSRNEQFF

D: .
J: TRBJ2-7
size: .
V: TRBV27
DNA: TGTGCCAGCAGTTTATCGACAGTTTCCAGCTCCTACGAGCAGTACTTC
CDR3: CASSLSTVSSSYEQYF

D: .
J: TRBJ2-3
size: .
V: TRBV7-6
DNA: TGTGCCAGCAGTCCCCATCGCCGGGGACTCCACACAGATACGCAGTATTTT
CDR3: CASSPHRRGLHTDTQYF

D: .
J: TRBJ2-6
size: .
V: TRBV30
DNA: TGTGCCTGGAGTGTTGGGGGCAGCTCTGGGGCCAACGTCCTGACTTTC
CDR3: CAWSVGGSSGANVLTF

D: TRBD1
J: TRBJ1-3
size: once
V: TRBV10-3
DNA: TGTGCCATCTCCGCTCCCGGGACAGGGAGTGGAAACACCATATATTTT
CDR3: CAISAPGTGSGNTIYF

D: .
J: TRBJ1-6
size: .
V: TRBV19
DNA: TGTGCCAGTAGAATCCAGGAAGGTTCTTCACCCCTCCACTTT
CDR3: CASRIQEGSSPLHF

D: TRBD1
J: TRBJ2-7
size: .
V: TRBV6-6
DNA: TGTGCCAGCAGCCTACAGGGGGCGCGGTACGAGCAGTACTTC
CDR3: CASSLQGARYEQYF

D: .
J: TRBJ2-3
size: .
V: TRBV9
DNA: TGTGCCAGCGGGGCGGGACTCGGCACAGATACGCAGTATTTT
CDR3: CASGAGLGTDTQYF

D: .
J: TRBJ2-7
size: .
V: TRBV5-1
DNA: TGCGCCAGCAGCTTGGACAACTACGAGCAGTACTTC
CDR3: CASSLDNYEQYF

D: TRBD1
J: TRBJ2-5
size: once
V: TRBV7-7
DNA: TGTGCTAGCACCAGTAGACAGGGGGCTGGGGAGACCCAGTACTTC
CDR3: CASTSRQGAGETQYF

D: TRBD1
J: TRBJ1-5
size: .
V: TRBV28
DNA: TGTGCCAGCAGTTTACCCTTGGGACAGGGAATAGGCCCCCAGCATTTT
CDR3: CASSLPLGQGIGPQHF

D: TRBD2
J: TRBJ2-7
size: .
V: TRBV25-1
DNA: TGTGCCAGCAGTGAACTAGCGGGGAACGAGCAGTACTTC
CDR3: CASSELAGNEQYF

D: .
J: TRBJ1-6
size: once
V: TRBV5-1
DNA: TGCGCCAGCAGCCTCGGGACACTGGTGGGGACCCTCCACTTT
CDR3: CASSLGTLVGTLHF

D: .
J: TRBJ2-7
size: .
V: TRBV18
DNA: TGTGCCAGCTCACCCCGGCCGGGGATCGGCGAGCAGTACTTC
CDR3: CASSPRPGIGEQYF

D: TRBD1
J: TRBJ2-5
size: .
V: TRBV6-5
DNA: TGTGCCAGCAGTATTCAAAGGGGGCGGGAGACCCAGTACTTC
CDR3: CASSIQRGRETQYF

D: .
J: TRBJ2-1
size: .
V: TRBV14
DNA: TGTGCCAGCAGCCAAGTGGCAGGCTCCTACAATGAGCAGTTCTTC
CDR3: CASSQVAGSYNEQFF

D: .
J: TRBJ1-2
size: .
V: TRBV27
DNA: TGTGCCAGCATGACCTTCCGCCCCGAGGACTATGGCTACACCTTC
CDR3: CASMTFRPEDYGYTF

D: .
J: TRBJ2-3
size: .
V: TRBV5-1
DNA: TGCGCCAGCAGCTTGCAGGGGGGGACAGGAGGTGCAGATACGCAGTATTTT
CDR3: CASSLQGGTGGADTQYF